This T cell receptor (beta chain) was profiled in a study of human T cells and chemical hapten exposure. TCRdb analysed the RACE reads with MiXCR anew, one entry per CDR3 protein. The repertoire has approximately 88,000 distinct CDR3 sequences, roughly 13% of them found once; the top ten carry roughly 5.7%. Trimming cost V 6 bases and J 3 bases, with 14 bases left between them. CDR3 length equals 14 residues. The germline gives CDR1 GTSNPN, CDR2 SVGIG (reference sequence). This clonotype has more than one count but fewer than ten. The sample's time point: patch test 3, about 24 weeks after DPC sensitization. This sample's treatment: therapeutic diphenylcyclopropenone sensitization with weekly scalp DPC.

The source of this sequence is a woman in her forties or fifties with alopecia areata. Some clones in this sample may be carry-over from other donors' samples. Sequenced here: whole blood, sampled in connection with sensitization to the hapten diphenylcyclopropenone (DPC). The rearrangement joins TRBV30 to TRBJ2-2, with D uncertain. Written as DNA, the CDR3 is TGTGCCTGTATGCGGCCCCCCTACACCGGGGAGCTGTTTTTT. Translated, it gives CACMRPPYTGELFF.